This TCR beta chain was identified in a study of control samples from healthy donors and cancer patients. Trimming took off 8 bases at V and 0 bases at J, with 8 bases between the two ends. The V gene's germline CDR1 is MNHEY and CDR2 SVGAGI. The CDR3 consists of 12 residues. Sequenced by immunoSEQ multiplex PCR; TCRdb stores in-frame clones only, minus some. Of some 130,000 clones in the sample, 80% to 95% are singletons; the top ten hold 4.5% to 7%. Sequenced sample: blood. This sequence joins TRBV6-5 and TRBJ2-7, with D perhaps TRBD2 (5 bases). This sequence was found in a man younger than 35 in good health. The CDR3 region has the DNA TGTGCCAGCCTGGGGAGCTCCTACGAGCAGTACTTC. This encodes CASLGSSYEQYF.